Included here is one T cell receptor beta chain sequence, with context. What this receptor recognizes is not known. It has no much larger one-base neighbor in the sample; base qualities were not kept. Other DNA sequences in the sample encode the same CDR3. This sample was taken from a study of shared clonotypes between healthy human individuals (dated by TCRdb to about 2020). Turning to the overall study: A couple of women and three men aged 18 to 49 years were included in the cohort. Blood TCR repertoires of a handful of healthy adults were deeply sequenced to estimate repertoire size and the extent of clonotype sharing between individuals. Each donor's leukapheresis produced roughly between roughly 0.9 and 9 billion PBMCs. Libraries were prepared and TCR repertoires were sequenced by different laboratories using diverse techniques, in order to increase sequencing depth and limit assay-specific biases. For each donor, CD4 naive and CD4 memory were each run on three plates, CD8 naive on two plates, and CD8 memory on one plate. Study-wide findings and limitations: Larger estimated clonotype richness was generally found for naive subsets than for memory subsets. Pairwise subsampling led to the expectation that sequencing depth would affect the degree of clonotype sharing among donors. Because the study included a small number of donors, the genetic and exposure-history diversity represented was limited. Even with the large sequencing depth, rarefaction of the sorted-subset datasets indicated that sequencing was incomplete. Compared with non-shared clonotypes, clonotypes shared by all four sorted-subset donors had higher generation probabilities. When four donors were compared, the shared fraction of clonotypes was roughly 4.8% for naive CD4, roughly 3.3% for naive CD8, about 2.4% for memory CD4, and 0.35% to 0.4% for memory CD8. Sampling was restricted to blood, and TCR repertoires in tissue are likely to differ from TCR repertoires in blood.

The donors were healthy, HIV-negative adults who had no recently reported acute infections or vaccinations. Only Caucasian adults living in Nashville, Tennessee, USA were represented among the donors. CD4+ T cells were enriched by magnetic negative selection; naive cells were then positively selected on CD45RA, and the negative fraction formed the memory subset. After blood collection by leukapheresis, PBMCs were isolated using Ficoll-Histopaque density gradient centrifugation and then cryopreserved in the vapor phase of liquid nitrogen. Analytical flow cytometry was used to check the purity and quantity of each magnetically sorted T cell population. Genomic DNA was isolated from every sorted fraction and measured by UV absorbance on a Nanodrop 2000c. Using the deep immunoSEQ assay, multiplex PCR amplified TCR CDR3 regions from genomic DNA. Genomic DNA extracted from each cell subset was distributed evenly over all wells of several immunoSEQ 96-well plates, and each plate served as one replicate. For sorted subsets, each replicate PCR was loaded with roughly 200 ng genomic DNA, equivalent to 30,000 to 35,000 T cell genomes. Purified libraries were measured with a Qubit 3.0 fluorometer, size-checked on a Bioanalyzer 2100, and measured again with the KAPA Library Quantification kit. A separate single-read 150-cycle Illumina NextSeq 550 flow cell was used to sequence each immunoSEQ 96-well plate. Turning to the authors' computational methods: Because only junctional sequences without quality scores were contained in the immunoSEQ output, filtering matching that applied to full-length reads could not be performed. To assign V/J genes and CDR3, sequences were annotated using PyIR, a Python wrapper for IgBLAST v1.9, with IMGT germline references. Reads were filtered out if the reads had weak V/J assignments (E-value above 1e-6), no CDR3, stop codons, out-of-frame junctions, or ambiguous translated residues. A V3J clonotype was defined by an identical inferred V gene, J gene, and CDR3 amino acid sequence. Percentage overlap between repertoires was computed as shared unique clonotypes divided by the size of the smaller repertoire. Three approaches were used to assess repertoire richness: RTK rarefaction, the Chao1 estimator, and Recon v2.1 estimates of unobserved clonotypes. Generation probabilities were computed with OLGA for all TCRbeta clonotypes obtained by the gDNA method from a few donors. The clones in this table, taken by TCRdb from immuneACCESS, are in-frame only. Not every clone is retained; where verified, under half of the shortfall comes from an unresolved V gene, and the cause of the rest is unknown. V and J calls and clone size are given by that table; D and trimming were obtained from the DNA. This sample holds some 1 million clones; around 76% were observed only once. The top ten clones comprise 1.4% of the sample.

Including the terminal cysteine and phenylalanine, the CDR3 comprises 13 residues. This entry keeps only the CDR3 DNA: 39 bases, framed from base 1. The junction shows trimming of 5 bases on V and 6 bases on J, plus 8 bases between the germline ends. CDR1 and CDR2 are drawn from the germline V gene: SGHTA, FQGTGA. Sequencing was done on a sample of memory CD4+ T cells sorted from blood. The cell subset or site label for this specimen denotes: CD45RA-negative fraction. The TCR sequence derives from a young man in good health. The receptor chain draws on TRBV7-3 and TRBJ1-6; the D gene lacks a confident call. The CDR3 reads CASSLGTNSPLHF. The DNA is TGTGCCAGCAGCCTCGGAACTAATTCACCCCTCCACTTT.